These 27 T cell receptor beta chains were sequenced from one sample in a study of CD8+CD57+ T cells in acquired aplastic anemia. Before being chosen for sequencing, patients had shown CD8+CD57+ cell expansion by flow cytometry. It was genomic DNA that served as the template for profiling TCR beta VDJ and CDR3. TCRdb re-called the reads with MiXCR, one entry per CDR3 protein. The data contain approximately 300,000 distinct CDR3 sequences, approximately 60% of them seen just once; the ten biggest clones take up approximately 1.3%. The sequenced material came from sorted CD4+, CD8+, or CD8+CD57+ T cells (not recorded which) from PBMCs. The receptors come from a human donor with aplastic anemia.

V gene TRBV2 combines with J gene TRBJ2-5, with D possibly being TRBD2 (6 bases). CDR3 length: 14 residues. V was clipped by 8 bases and J by 1 base, with 14 bases between them. Germline V CDR1 and CDR2: SNHLY, FYNNEI. The CDR3 coding sequence is TGTGCCAGCGGTGTTGGAGGGCGCCAAGAGACCCAGTACTTC. Translation gives CASGVGGRQETQYF.

This clonotype was found a few times. The chain links TRBV20-1 to TRBJ2-7, with TRBD2 matching over 7 bases. The CDR3 covers 15 residues. Per germline, CDR1 DFQATT and CDR2 SNEGSKA (reference sequence). Losses at the gene ends were 6 bases for V and 2 bases for J; bases not matched to a gene: 13. This CDR3 reads CSATGKASGTYEQYF. In DNA form, the CDR3 reads TGCAGTGCCACTGGGAAGGCTAGCGGTACCTACGAGCAGTACTTC.

On this clonotype: Mismatch with germline at one junction end may stem from a read error. V and J are TRBV25-1 and TRBJ2-2, with 7 bases aligning to TRBD1. The CDR3 has 15 amino acids. CDR1 and CDR2 from the germline V gene are MGHDK and SYGVNS. Written as DNA, the CDR3 is TGTGCCAGCAGTGCGCCACAGGGGAACACTGGGGAGCTGTTTTTT. Translation: CASSAPQGNTGELFF.

This clonotype was observed many times. V is TRBV20-1 and J is TRBJ2-7; 7 bases map to TRBD2. The ends lost 6 bases at V and 3 bases at J; junction bases unmatched: 20. The CDR3 runs to 17 residues. The germline V gene encodes CDR1 DFQATT and CDR2 SNEGSKA (reference sequence). The DNA for the CDR3 is TGCAGTGCCACACCAGGGAGGGGTCAATTGCATTTCTACGAGCAGTACTTC. Its protein is CSATPGRGQLHFYEQYF.

The chain links TRBV29-1 to TRBJ2-7; D may be TRBD1 (7 bases). The V end lost 7 bases, the J end lost 4 bases, and 17 bases lay between the germline ends. Germline V gives CDR1 SQVTM, CDR2 ANQGSEA. The CDR3 runs to 13 residues. The CDR3 coding sequence is TGCAGCGCGGAGGGGACAGTGAATTACGAGCAGTACTTC. Amino acids: CSAEGTVNYEQYF.

The chain combines TRBV25-1 with TRBJ1-4; D ambiguous. Germline V gene sequence: CDR1 MGHDK, CDR2 SYGVNS. This CDR3 is 14 amino acids long. Trimming stripped 3 bases from V and 6 bases from J, with 11 bases between. This CDR3 reads CASSDPRGDEKLFF. CDR3 bases: TGTGCCAGCAGTGACCCCCGAGGCGATGAAAAACTGTTTTTT. Full variable domain (outside the CDR3, taken from reference TRBV25-1 and TRBJ1-4): EADIYQTPRYLVIGTGKKITLECSQTMGHDKMYWYQQDPGMELHLIHYSYGVNSTEKGDLSSESTVSRIRTEHFPLTLESARPSHTSQYLCASSDPRGDEKLFFGSGTQLSVL.

In this sample, this clonotype turned up many times. The rearrangement uses TRBV19 and TRBJ2-3; 8 bases align to TRBD1. The germline CDR1 and CDR2 sequences are LNHDA and SQIVND (reference sequence). Unmatched junction bases numbered 3, after V lost 5 bases and J lost 5 bases. The CDR3 consists of 13 residues. This chain's CDR3 is CASSVQGGDTQYF. CDR3 nucleotides: TGTGCCAGTAGTGTACAGGGGGGAGATACGCAGTATTTT. The full variable domain, completed using reference TRBV19 and TRBJ2-3, is DGGITQSPKYLFRKEGQNVTLSCEQNLNHDAMYWYRQDPGQGLRLIYYSQIVNDFQKGDIAEGYSVSREKKESFPLTVTSAQKNPTAFYLCASSVQGGDTQYFGPGTRLTVL.

This clonotype was observed at least ten times. The genes are TRBV20-1 and TRBJ2-1; the match to TRBD2 covers 9 bases. Germline V gene data show CDR1 as DFQATT and CDR2 as SNEGSKA (reference sequence). This CDR3 spans 15 amino acids. Trimming cost V 1 base and J 0 bases; bases outside gene matches: 1. The CDR3 sequence: CSARGGRASYNEQFF. The CDR3 DNA sequence: TGCAGTGCTAGAGGCGGGAGGGCCTCCTACAATGAGCAGTTCTTC.

Only a few counts were recorded for this clonotype. The chain uses TRBV5-1 and TRBJ1-3, with a tentative D call TRBD1 (6 bases). CDR3 length equals 14 residues. Trimming stripped 6 bases from V and 0 bases from J, with 10 bases between. Germline V gene sequence: CDR1 SGHRS, CDR2 YFSETQ. The CDR3 DNA reads as TGCGCCAGCAACCCGGACAGCTCTGGAAACACCATATATTTT. This gives the protein CASNPDSSGNTIYF.

This clonotype has just a few counts. The rearrangement uses TRBV2 and TRBJ2-7, with D possibly being TRBD2 (7 bases). The CDR3 is 13 amino acids. CDR1 is SNHLY and CDR2 is FYNNEI in the germline V gene. Trimming shortened V by 11 bases and J by 7 bases, and 21 bases separated the two germline ends. This CDR3 is CACTNRGAWEQYF. CDR3 nucleotide sequence: TGTGCCTGCACGAATCGGGGGGCCTGGGAGCAGTACTTC.

Ten or more counts support this clonotype. The chain is built from TRBV18 and TRBJ2-1, with 8 nucleotides matching TRBD2. From germline, CDR1 is KGHSH and CDR2 LQKENI. CDR3 length equals 15 residues. Trimming took 2 bases from V and 6 from J; bases not matched to a gene: 6. CDR3 protein: CASSPASGRANEQFF. The CDR3 nucleotides are TGTGCCAGCTCACCAGCTAGCGGGCGGGCCAATGAGCAGTTCTTC.

This clonotype showed up many times. This sequence joins TRBV5-1 and TRBJ1-1; D ambiguous. The CDR3 covers 13 residues. Trimming took 0 bases from V and 3 from J, leaving 6 bases between them. Germline V gives CDR1 SGHRS, CDR2 YFSETQ. The CDR3 sequence is CASSLEVDTEAFF. The DNA of the CDR3 is TGCGCCAGCAGCTTGGAAGTTGACACTGAAGCTTTCTTT.

V usage is TRBV20-1 and J usage is TRBJ1-5; possible D gene TRBD1, 6 bases. Germline V gives CDR1 DFQATT, CDR2 SNEGSKA (reference sequence). Trimming cost V 6 bases and J 3 bases, with 12 bases left between them. The CDR3 loop spans 13 amino acids. For the CDR3, the DNA is TGCAGTGCATCGACAGGCGTCAATCAGCCCCAGCATTTT. Protein product: CSASTGVNQPQHF.

This clonotype has more than one count but fewer than ten. The rearrangement uses TRBV7-8 and TRBJ2-5, with D perhaps TRBD2 (6 bases). This CDR3 spans 15 amino acids. Looked up from germline, CDR1 is SGHVS and CDR2 is FQNEAQ. Trimming cost V 1 base and J 4 bases, with 13 bases left between them. The CDR3, as DNA: TGTGCCAGCAGCTTAGGCGGGACCCTTTCAGAGACCCAGTACTTC. The encoded protein is CASSLGGTLSETQYF.

Notes on this clonotype: A junction end diverges from the germline sequence, so it may reflect a read error. J is TRBJ1-6 and V is TRBV6-1; D perhaps matches TRBD1 (6 bases). CDR3 length: 14 amino acids. Germline CDR1 MNHNS, CDR2 SASEGT. DNA for the CDR3: TGTGCCAGCAGGCAAGGACAGTATAATCCACCCCTCCACTTT. Translated: CASRQGQYNPPLHF.

The rearrangement joins TRBV29-1 to TRBJ1-2, with TRBD1 matching 7 bases. CDR1 and CDR2 from the germline V gene are SQVTM and ANQGSEA. This CDR3 is 16 amino acids long. The junction had 18 bases not matched to a gene; V was cut back by 4 bases and J by 7 bases. CDR3 amino acids: CSVGASWDRGFGGYTF. CDR3 in DNA: TGCAGCGTTGGGGCTTCGTGGGACAGAGGATTTGGTGGCTACACCTTC.

The V gene is TRBV20-1, the J gene TRBJ1-6, with TRBD1 matching over 9 bases. The trim removed 3 bases at V and 16 bases at J, leaving 10 bases unmatched. This CDR3 spans 13 amino acids. Germline-derived CDR1 and CDR2 are DFQATT and SNEGSKA (reference sequence). The CDR3 bases are TGCAGTGCTAGTCAGGGACAGGGACAATCTCTCCACTTT. It codes for CSASQGQGQSLHF.

This clonotype was counted ten times or more. V usage is TRBV7-9 and J usage is TRBJ1-2; D is unresolved. Trimming removed 0 bases at V and 2 bases at J, with 7 bases between. The length of the CDR3 is 14 residues. Looked up from germline, CDR1 is SEHNR and CDR2 is FQNEAQ (reference sequence). CDR3 residues: CASSLALVNYGYTF. CDR3 nucleotides: TGTGCCAGCAGCTTAGCGCTAGTAAACTATGGCTACACCTTC.

The chain uses TRBV7-9 and TRBJ2-7, with TRBD1 matching over 8 bases. Germline V CDR1 and CDR2: SEHNR, FQNEAQ (reference sequence). V trimming: 7 bases; J trimming: 2 bases; junction bases outside the gene matches: 7. The CDR3 covers 14 residues. The CDR3 loop reads CASTSPGQAYEQYF. The DNA for the CDR3 is TGTGCCAGCACGTCGCCGGGACAGGCCTACGAGCAGTACTTC.

V usage is TRBV7-3 and J usage is TRBJ1-5; no clear D. From germline, CDR1 is SGHTA and CDR2 FQGTGA. V was trimmed by 5 bases and J by 4 bases, leaving 18 bases between them. The CDR3 runs to 16 residues. CDR3 nucleotides: TGTGCCAGCAGCCAAGATTCAGGACGGCTTAATCAGCCCCAGCATTTT. It specifies CASSQDSGRLNQPQHF.

To note about this clonotype: A read error may explain this, as a much larger clone is one base away. The chain has TRBV7-9 and TRBJ1-3, with TRBD1 as a possible D gene (5 bases). The CDR3 sequence is 15 residues long. Germline CDR1 and CDR2: SEHNR and FQNEAQ (reference sequence). In nucleotides, the CDR3 is TGTGCCAGCAGCTTAGCGGGGGGAACTGGAACCACCACATATTTT. Protein sequence: CASSLAGGTGTTTYF.

The chain joins TRBV29-1 to TRBJ2-2, with 9 bases aligning to TRBD1. The CDR3 has 13 residues. Germline V lookup: CDR1 SQVTM, CDR2 ANQGSEA. Trimming cost V 5 bases and J 3 bases; bases outside gene matches: 1. This chain's CDR3 is CSVRDRDTGELFF. The CDR3 DNA reads as TGCAGCGTTCGGGACAGGGACACCGGGGAGCTGTTTTTT.

This clonotype occurred once. This chain links TRBV6-2 or TRBV6-3 with TRBJ1-6; D not certain. The germline CDR1 and CDR2 sequences are MNHEY and SVGEGT. V lost 6 bases to trimming and J lost 9 bases, with 9 bases between them. CDR3 size: 12 residues. The DNA of the CDR3 is TGTGCCAGCAGCACCTATGTTTCACCCCTCCACTTT. Encoded protein: CASSTYVSPLHF.

The CDR3 region is CASRTSTDTQYF. The CDR3 DNA reads as TGTGCCAGCCGGACGAGTACAGATACGCAGTATTTT. The V call is TRBV28, the J call TRBJ2-3; unclear D gene. Trimming pared 8 bases from V and 3 bases from J, leaving 9 bases between. Germline CDR1 reads MDHEN; CDR2 reads SYDVKM. The CDR3 sequence is 12 residues long.

This chain's CDR3 is CASSIGGTARATGELFF. CDR3 nucleotides: TGTGCCAGTAGTATAGGAGGCACAGCTCGCGCCACCGGGGAGCTGTTTTTT. This chain connects TRBV19 to TRBJ2-2; D ambiguous. This CDR3 has 17 residues. Germline values: CDR1 LNHDA, CDR2 SQIVND (reference sequence). Trimming took 1 base from V and 4 from J, leaving 16 bases between them.

The rearrangement joins TRBV12-3 or TRBV12-4 to TRBJ2-7; 7 bases map to TRBD1. The CDR3 totals 15 residues. With V trimmed by 6 bases and J by 0 bases, 8 bases remained unmatched. CDR3 residues: CASSVGTAYSYEQYF. Written as DNA, the CDR3 is TGTGCCAGCAGCGTGGGGACAGCCTACTCCTACGAGCAGTACTTC.

Remarks on this clonotype: A junction end diverges from the germline sequence, so it may reflect a read error. CDR3 bases: TGTGCTAGCAGCCGGGACAGGGGGAATCGGGAGACCCAGTACTTC. It translates to CASSRDRGNRETQYF. The chain carries TRBV7-7 and TRBJ2-5; 11 bases are a match to TRBD1. CDR1 SSHAT and CDR2 FNYEAQ come from the germline V gene (reference sequence). This CDR3 contains 15 residues.